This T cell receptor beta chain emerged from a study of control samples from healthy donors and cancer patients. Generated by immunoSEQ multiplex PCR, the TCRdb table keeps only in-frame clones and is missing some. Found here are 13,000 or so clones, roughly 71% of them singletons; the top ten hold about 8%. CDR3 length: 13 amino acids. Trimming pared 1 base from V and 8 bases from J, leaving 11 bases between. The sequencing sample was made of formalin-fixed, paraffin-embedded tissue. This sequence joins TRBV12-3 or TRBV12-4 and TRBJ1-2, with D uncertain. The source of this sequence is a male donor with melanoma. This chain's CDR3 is CASSLGLAVGYTF. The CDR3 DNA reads TGTGCCAGCAGTTTAGGGCTTGCGGTGGGCTACACCTTC.